This T cell receptor (beta chain) originates from a study of shared clonotypes between healthy human individuals. Points from the study as a whole: Even with large depth, rarefaction showed that sorted-subset sequencing was incomplete. Estimated clonotype richness was generally higher in naive than memory subsets.

The ends were cut back, 1 base at V and 7 bases at J, with 22 bases in the middle. The CDR3 length is 18 residues. Germline values: CDR1 MNHNS, CDR2 SASEGT. Only in-frame clones appear in the TCRdb table, and some are missing; sequencing was by immunoSEQ multiplex PCR. The sample includes approximately 1,000,000 clones, about four fifths of them seen just once. Comments on this clone: Its antigen is undetermined.

The split of CD4+ cells yielded CD45RA+ naive and CD45RA-negative memory subsets. This chain links TRBV6-1 with TRBJ2-2, with D uncertain. This TCR derives from a man younger than 30 in good health. Some clones in this sample may be carry-over from other donors' samples. The sequencing sample was made of memory CD4+ T cells from PBMCs. The subset denotes: CD45RA-negative fraction. The CDR3 spells CASSEVESPELWGGELFF. CDR3 bases: TGTGCCAGCAGTGAAGTAGAATCGCCGGAACTCTGGGGCGGGGAGCTGTTTTTT.